The 23 T cell receptor beta chains presented below share a single source sample, sequenced in a study of OX40 agonist ivuxolimab in advanced cancers. Clones were sequenced by immunoSEQ multiplex PCR, and TCRdb holds only the in-frame ones, with some missing. Counted here are approximately 28,000 clones, about nine tenths occurring once; the ten biggest clones make up less than 9.5%. The specimen comprised CD4+ or CD8+ T cells sorted from blood, sampled in a trial of the OX40 agonist ivuxolimab. These receptor sequences come from an adult with an advanced solid tumor such as melanoma, head and neck, liver or kidney cancer.

The chain has TRBV4-1 and TRBJ2-3; maybe TRBD2 (6 bases). V lost 7 bases and J lost 8, with 10 bases in between. The germline V gene encodes CDR1 MGHRA and CDR2 YSYEKL. The CDR3 is 11 residues long. The CDR3 here is CASTGGVTQYF. CDR3 bases: TGCGCCAGCACCGGAGGGGTTACGCAGTATTTT.

The V and J genes are TRBV4-1 and TRBJ1-5, with D possibly matching TRBD1 (6 bases). The V gene lost 4 bases and the J gene lost 2 bases, with 15 bases spanning the gap. CDR1 is MGHRA and CDR2 is YSYEKL in the germline V gene. CDR3 length: 16 residues. The CDR3 DNA follows: TGCGCCAGCAGCCCTTCAGGGGCCAGTGGCAATCAGCCCCAGCATTTT. This codes for CASSPSGASGNQPQHF.

The rearrangement links TRBV28 to TRBJ2-7; D is ambiguous. Germline V gene lookup returns CDR1 MDHEN and CDR2 SYDVKM. Trimming pared 2 bases from V and 7 bases from J, leaving 12 bases between. This CDR3 has 13 residues. CDR3 coding DNA: TGTGCCAGCAGTTTAGGGCCCCTGAGGGAGCAGTACTTC. Protein: CASSLGPLREQYF.

The chain employs TRBV7-9 and TRBJ2-1; TRBD2 matches at 7 bases. From germline, CDR1 is SEHNR and CDR2 FQNEAQ (reference sequence). V was pared by 5 bases and J by 3 bases, with 4 bases of the junction left unmatched. This CDR3 has 14 amino acids. The CDR3 nucleotides are TGTGCCAGCAGCGTGGCGGGGGACTACAATGAGCAGTTCTTC. This sequence encodes CASSVAGDYNEQFF. Looking up the rest from reference TRBV7-9 and TRBJ2-1 gives the full variable domain: DTGVSQNPRHKITKRGQNVTFRCDPISEHNRLYWYRQTLGQGPEFLTYFQNEAQLEKSRLLSDRFSAERPKGSFSTLEIQRTEQGDSAMYLCASSVAGDYNEQFFGPGTRLTVL.

V is TRBV9 and J is TRBJ2-5; TRBD2 matches 7 bases. The CDR3 has 15 residues. V shed 0 bases, J shed 5 bases, and the junction held 7 bases outside the gene matches. From germline, CDR1 is SGDLS and CDR2 YYNGEE. The CDR3 nucleotides read TGTGCCAGCAGCGTAGTGGGCGGGAGTAGGGAGACCCAGTACTTC. Translating it yields CASSVVGGSRETQYF.

About this clone itself: The junction shows a germline mismatch at one end, possibly a read error. The V gene is TRBV13, the J gene TRBJ2-7, with 7 nucleotides matching TRBD2. Germline V lookup: CDR1 PRHDT, CDR2 FYEKMQ (reference sequence). CDR3 size: 14 residues. Here the CDR3 DNA reads TGTGCCAGCAGCCTAGGGAGGGGATACTACGAGCAGTACTTC. It encodes CASSLGRGYYEQYF.

The chain links TRBV7-9 to TRBJ2-7, with D uncertain. This CDR3 contains 13 residues. V was shortened by 5 bases and J by 2 bases, with 10 bases between the two germline ends. The germline gives CDR1 SEHNR, CDR2 FQNEAQ (reference sequence). The CDR3 nucleotides are TGTGCCAGCAGCATGGGCCTTGCCTACGAGCAGTACTTC. It yields the protein CASSMGLAYEQYF.

The V call is TRBV27, the J call TRBJ2-7; TRBD1 matches at 9 bases. Looked up from germline, CDR1 is MNHEY and CDR2 is SMNVEV (reference sequence). Trimming cost V 4 bases and J 0 bases; bases outside gene matches: 10. The CDR3 covers 17 residues. CDR3 residues: CASSSPPGTGISYEQYF. The CDR3, as DNA: TGTGCCAGCAGTTCACCACCTGGGACAGGGATCTCCTACGAGCAGTACTTC.

As regards this clone: Other DNA sequences from this sample encode an identical CDR3 as well. The V call is TRBV7-9, the J call TRBJ2-3; D gene ambiguous. CDR3 length: 12 amino acids. The germline gives CDR1 SEHNR, CDR2 FQNEAQ (reference sequence). V was cut by 1 base and J by 3 bases, with 2 bases left in between. CDR3 sequence reads: CASSLGTDTQYF. DNA of the CDR3: TGTGCCAGCAGCTTAGGGACAGATACGCAGTATTTT. Filled out from reference TRBV7-9 and TRBJ2-3, the complete variable domain reads DTGVSQNPRHKITKRGQNVTFRCDPISEHNRLYWYRQTLGQGPEFLTYFQNEAQLEKSRLLSDRFSAERPKGSFSTLEIQRTEQGDSAMYLCASSLGTDTQYFGPGTRLTVL.

In its sample, this clone was seen once. The chain recombines TRBV25-1 with TRBJ2-5; 7 bases match TRBD2. The length of the CDR3 is 16 residues. The germline CDR1 and CDR2 sequences are MGHDK and SYGVNS. Germline trimming cut 4 bases from V and 5 bases from J; bases unmatched to any gene: 13. CDR3 region: CASSVEAGELMETQYF. CDR3 DNA: TGTGCCAGCAGTGTAGAGGCGGGGGAATTAATGGAGACCCAGTACTTC.

The chain links TRBV7-6 to TRBJ2-1; unclear D gene. The ends were cut back, 1 base at V and 5 bases at J, with 12 bases in the middle. This CDR3 is built from 15 residues. Germline values: CDR1 SGHVS, CDR2 FNYEAQ. CDR3 region: CASSLGPSPNNEQFF. The DNA of the CDR3 is TGTGCCAGCAGCTTAGGTCCGAGTCCAAACAATGAGCAGTTCTTC.

CDR3 region: CASSLSALTGRFGQYF. The CDR3 DNA reads as TGTGCCAGCAGTTTATCGGCCTTGACAGGGAGGTTTGGGCAGTACTTC. This chain joins TRBV27 and TRBJ2-7; tentative D call: TRBD1 (7 bases). The V and J ends lost 0 bases and 9 bases respectively, with 21 bases between them. Germline-derived CDR1 and CDR2 are MNHEY and SMNVEV (reference sequence). CDR3 length: 16 amino acids.

This clone has more than one count but fewer than ten. The chain employs TRBV19 and TRBJ2-7; D is uncertain. CDR1 LNHDA and CDR2 SQIVND come from the germline V gene (reference sequence). This CDR3 spans 13 amino acids. V was shortened by 6 bases and J by 3 bases, with 12 bases between the two germline ends. The CDR3 loop reads CASSLSVLYEQYF. DNA for the CDR3: TGTGCCAGTAGCTTGAGCGTCCTCTACGAGCAGTACTTC.

The chain is built from TRBV4-1 and TRBJ2-7; 9 nucleotides agree with TRBD2. Germline CDR1 MGHRA, CDR2 YSYEKL. The CDR3 is made up of 16 amino acids. V was clipped by 1 base and J by 1 base; unmatched bases: 5. The CDR3: CASSQAIAGESYEQYF. DNA for the CDR3: TGCGCCAGCAGCCAAGCGATAGCGGGAGAGTCCTACGAGCAGTACTTC.

This clone was recorded only once. This chain joins TRBV11-2 and TRBJ2-7; D is possibly TRBD1 (5 bases). The CDR3 is 13 amino acids. Germline V gene sequence: CDR1 SGHAT, CDR2 FQNNGV. Trimming shortened V by 2 bases and J by 3 bases, and 8 bases separated the two germline ends. In nucleotides, the CDR3 is TGTGCCAGCAGCTTAACAGGCCTCTACGAGCAGTACTTC. It encodes CASSLTGLYEQYF.

The chain uses TRBV19 and TRBJ2-5; D possibly corresponds to TRBD1 (5 bases). The CDR3 spans 15 residues. The V end was cut by 4 bases, the J end by 3 bases, with 15 bases between. Per germline, CDR1 LNHDA and CDR2 SQIVND (reference sequence). CDR3 residues: CASSRRQKTKETQYF. CDR3 DNA: TGTGCCAGTAGTAGAAGACAGAAAACCAAAGAGACCCAGTACTTC.

V usage is TRBV27 and J usage is TRBJ2-5; D unclear. The V gene's germline CDR1 is MNHEY and CDR2 SMNVEV (reference sequence). With 3 bases removed from V and 5 bases from J, the gap between germline ends came to 16 bases. The CDR3 length is 15 residues. The CDR3 DNA reads TGTGCCAGCAGTTTTCTGTTTGTGCCGGGTGAGACCCAGTACTTC. Its protein is CASSFLFVPGETQYF.

This chain links TRBV4-2 with TRBJ2-7, with D unclear. V was pared by 1 base and J by 0 bases, with 7 bases between. Germline V gene data show CDR1 as LGHNA and CDR2 as YNFKEQ. There are 14 residues in the CDR3. The chain's CDR3 is CASSQGDGSYEQYF. CDR3 DNA: TGTGCCAGCAGCCAAGGAGACGGCTCCTACGAGCAGTACTTC.

The chain combines TRBV7-9 with TRBJ2-7, with D possibly being TRBD1 or TRBD2 (5 bases each). Germline CDR1 is SEHNR and CDR2 is FQNEAQ (reference sequence). The V end was cut by 4 bases, the J end by 0 bases, with 13 bases between. The CDR3 length is 15 residues. This CDR3 reads CASSSNLGTSYEQYF. The CDR3 DNA follows: TGTGCCAGCAGCTCTAACCTCGGGACCTCCTACGAGCAGTACTTC.

The rearrangement links TRBV15 to TRBJ2-1, with D possibly being TRBD1 (6 bases). V shed 1 base and J shed 4 bases, with 11 bases lying between them. This CDR3 has 15 amino acids. CDR1 is LNHNV, CDR2 YYDKDF, per germline (reference sequence). In DNA form, the CDR3 reads TGTGCCACCAGCAGAGCGGACAGCTCTTACAATGAGCAGTTCTTC. This gives the protein CATSRADSSYNEQFF.

This CDR3 reads CASSSGLAGTDSYEQYF. CDR3 nucleotides: TGTGCCAGCAGTTCTGGACTAGCGGGGACCGATTCCTACGAGCAGTACTTC. The V gene is TRBV28, the J gene TRBJ2-7; the match to TRBD2 covers 12 bases. The CDR3 sequence is 17 residues long. The V gene's germline CDR1 is MDHEN and CDR2 SYDVKM. V shed 4 bases, J shed 1 base, and the junction held 8 bases outside the gene matches.

CDR3 protein: CASSTTGGNEKLFF. CDR3 DNA: TGTGCCAGCAGTACCACGGGGGGAAATGAAAAACTGTTTTTT. The chain uses TRBV27 and TRBJ1-4; a possible D gene is TRBD1 (5 bases). CDR1 and CDR2 from the germline V gene are MNHEY and SMNVEV (reference sequence). The CDR3 is made up of 14 amino acids. V lost 5 bases and J 5 bases, leaving 12 bases between the germline ends.

This clone was seen once. The V gene is TRBV7-8, the J gene TRBJ2-7, with D hard to call. The CDR3 is 15 amino acids. With 5 bases removed from V and 3 bases from J, the gap between germline ends came to 17 bases. Germline CDR1 SGHVS, CDR2 FQNEAQ. CDR3 sequence (DNA): TGTGCCAGCAGCCCGCTTGAGCAGGCAAACTACGAGCAGTACTTC. Its translation: CASSPLEQANYEQYF. The full variable domain, its missing parts supplied by reference TRBV7-8 and TRBJ2-7, is GAGVSQSPRYKVAKRGQDVALRCDPISGHVSLFWYQQALGQGPEFLTYFQNEAQLDKSGLPSDRFFAERPEGSVSTLKIQRTQQEDSAVYLCASSPLEQANYEQYFGPGTRLTVT.